This TCR beta chain was sequenced during a study of neurological immune-mediated disorders. Overall study results and limits: Healthy controls had more TCR clonal expansion than multiple sclerosis, which showed the least, whereas HTLV-1-associated myelopathy showed the most.

The CDR3 is 15 residues long. Germline CDR1 SGHKS, CDR2 YYEKEE (reference sequence). J gave up 4 bases and V 3 bases, and 6 bases lay outside the gene matches. This clonotype was counted many times. The antigen is not known. TCRdb reprocessed the 5' RACE reads with MiXCR, giving one entry per CDR3 protein. The table has about 46,000 distinct CDR3 sequences, about 2% seen once. The rearrangement joins TRBV5-5 to TRBJ2-1, with 8 positions matching TRBD1. This clonotype originated in a woman between 40 and 50 years old with multiple sclerosis. Sequencing input: PBMCs. The CDR3, as DNA: TGTGCCAGCAGCTGGACAGGGTACTCATACAATGAGCAGTTCTTC. This gives the protein CASSWTGYSYNEQFF.